Each of the 16 T cell receptor beta chains below was sequenced from the same sample in a study of blood T cell repertoires in COVID-19. The assay was immunoSEQ multiplex PCR, and TCRdb's table has in-frame clones only and misses some. The table records 80,000 to 100,000 clones, about 80% of them present only once. Sequenced: peripheral blood. The receptors come from a human donor in a cohort sampled during active COVID-19.

This chain connects TRBV24-1 to TRBJ1-3, with 9 bases lining up with TRBD1. Per the germline V gene, CDR1 is KGHDR and CDR2 is SFDVKD. The CDR3 runs 15 residues. V lost 4 bases, J lost 3 bases, and 3 bases stayed unmatched. The CDR3 sequence is CATSDMDRGGNTIYF. CDR3 DNA: TGTGCCACCAGTGACATGGACAGGGGTGGAAACACCATATATTTT.

The V gene is TRBV14, the J gene TRBJ1-2, with D possibly TRBD1 on 5 matching bases. The CDR3 covers 13 residues. V was shortened by 1 base and J by 5 bases, with 8 bases between the two germline ends. Germline V gene data show CDR1 as SGHDN and CDR2 as FVKESK. The CDR3 here is CASSQGPGYGYTF. In DNA, the CDR3 is TGTGCCAGCAGCCAAGGCCCAGGGTATGGCTACACCTTC.

The chain uses TRBV4-1 and TRBJ1-3; 9 positions agree with TRBD1. Germline values: CDR1 MGHRA, CDR2 YSYEKL. The ends lost 3 bases at V and 5 bases at J; junction bases unmatched: 8. This CDR3 is built from 16 residues. The DNA of the CDR3 is TGCGCCAGCAGCCACCCGACAGGGGGATCTAGAAACACCATATATTTT. It translates to CASSHPTGGSRNTIYF.

The chain employs TRBV19 and TRBJ1-2; no clear D gene. Germline lookup yields CDR1 LNHDA and CDR2 SQIVND (reference sequence). The CDR3 runs to 12 residues. V lost 7 bases and J lost 7, with 13 bases in between. The CDR3 nucleotides read TGTGCCAGTACCCCGGGATCAAGTGGCTACACCTTC. Translated: CASTPGSSGYTF. Full variable domain (remainder filled in from reference TRBV19 and TRBJ1-2): DGGITQSPKYLFRKEGQNVTLSCEQNLNHDAMYWYRQDPGQGLRLIYYSQIVNDFQKGDIAEGYSVSREKKESFPLTVTSAQKNPTAFYLCASTPGSSGYTFGSGTRLTVV.

The chain carries TRBV18 and TRBJ2-2; 7 bases map to TRBD1. V lost 2 bases and J lost 5; bases outside the gene matches: 5. Germline assignment: CDR1 KGHSH and CDR2 LQKENI. CDR3 length: 15 residues. The CDR3 DNA follows: TGTGCCAGCTCACCAGGGGACAGCCAGACCGGGGAGCTGTTTTTT. It encodes CASSPGDSQTGELFF.

This clone was counted a single time. J is TRBJ2-3 and V is TRBV13; 8 bases agree with TRBD1. The junction had 15 bases not matched to a gene; V was cut back by 4 bases and J by 0 bases. The CDR3 is made up of 19 amino acids. Germline values: CDR1 PRHDT, CDR2 FYEKMQ (reference sequence). In nucleotides, the CDR3 is TGTGCCAGCAGCTCGACAGGGGTCGGGGAGCGGATTAGCACAGATACGCAGTATTTT. This codes for CASSSTGVGERISTDTQYF.

The J gene is TRBJ2-1, the V gene TRBV7-9, with 12 bases that match TRBD2. Germline CDR1 and CDR2: SEHNR and FQNEAQ (reference sequence). J was trimmed by 7 bases and V by 1 base; bases with no gene match: 5. This CDR3 is 16 amino acids long. This CDR3 is CASSLVSSGRANEQFF. In DNA form, the CDR3 reads TGTGCCAGCAGCTTAGTCTCTAGCGGGAGGGCTAATGAGCAGTTCTTC.

The table lists this clone with a few counts. The V call is TRBV5-4, the J call TRBJ2-7; no clear D gene. This CDR3 comprises 11 residues. V was clipped by 1 base and J by 7 bases, with 6 bases between them. The germline V gene has CDR1 SGHNT and CDR2 YYREEE (reference sequence). CDR3 in DNA: TGTGCCAGCAGCTTGTTCGGGGAGCAGTACTTC. It codes for CASSLFGEQYF.

V gene TRBV7-3 combines with J gene TRBJ2-3, with D maybe TRBD1 (5 bases). Trimming stripped 5 bases from V and 5 bases from J, with 8 bases between. The germline V gene encodes CDR1 SGHTA and CDR2 FQGTGA. The CDR3 is made up of 12 amino acids. The CDR3 here is CASSGQGDTQYF. The CDR3 region has the DNA TGTGCCAGCAGCGGCCAGGGAGATACGCAGTATTTT.

This chain connects TRBV28 to TRBJ1-5; TRBD1 aligns across 7 bases. V lost 6 bases and J lost 0; bases outside the gene matches: 5. Germline CDR1 and CDR2: MDHEN and SYDVKM. This CDR3 spans 15 amino acids. CDR3 protein: CASSSTGSSNQPQHF. The CDR3 nucleotides are TGTGCCAGCAGCTCGACAGGGTCTAGCAATCAGCCCCAGCATTTT.

This sequence joins TRBV13 and TRBJ1-2; 7 nucleotides agree with TRBD1. This CDR3 has 14 residues. The germline gives CDR1 PRHDT, CDR2 FYEKMQ (reference sequence). J lost 5 bases, V lost 5 bases, and 8 bases had no gene match. CDR3 protein: CASSANRGLYGYTF. CDR3 coding DNA: TGTGCCAGCAGCGCGAACAGGGGTTTGTATGGCTACACCTTC. Combining the CDR3 with reference TRBV13 and TRBJ1-2 gives the whole variable domain AAGVIQSPRHLIKEKRETATLKCYPIPRHDTVYWYQQGPGQDPQFLISFYEKMQSDKGSIPDRFSAQQFSDYHSELNMSSLELGDSALYFCASSANRGLYGYTFGSGTRLTVV.

This clone was counted once. J is TRBJ2-5 and V is TRBV3-1 (or the pseudogene TRBV3-2); no clear D. The V gene lost 4 bases and the J gene lost 2 bases, with 8 bases spanning the gap. CDR3 length equals 13 residues. Germline V gene sequence: CDR1 LGHDT, CDR2 YNNKEL (reference sequence). The CDR3 loop reads CASSLLRQETQYF. The CDR3 DNA reads as TGTGCCAGCAGCCTGCTGCGACAAGAGACCCAGTACTTC.

The V gene is TRBV5-1, the J gene TRBJ1-1, with D maybe TRBD1 (5 bases). The CDR3 sequence is 16 residues long. Germline V CDR1 and CDR2: SGHRS, YFSETQ. V was clipped by 0 bases and J by 1 base, with 13 bases between them. The CDR3 DNA sequence: TGCGCCAGCAGCTTGGGGGAGGGGATCCCGAACACTGAAGCTTTCTTT. It is translated as CASSLGEGIPNTEAFF. Together with reference TRBV5-1 and TRBJ1-1, the CDR3 gives the full variable domain: KAGVTQTPRYLIKTRGQQVTLSCSPISGHRSVSWYQQTPGQGLQFLFEYFSETQRNKGNFPGRFSGRQFSNSRSEMNVSTLELGDSALYLCASSLGEGIPNTEAFFGQGTRLTVV.

This clone was seen once. V is TRBV27 and J is TRBJ2-7, with 13 bases lining up with TRBD2. V trimming: 10 bases; J trimming: 5 bases; junction bases outside the gene matches: 8. CDR3 length: 14 residues. The germline CDR1 and CDR2 sequences are MNHEY and SMNVEV (reference sequence). CDR3 protein: CATRTSGSPHEQYF. CDR3 in DNA: TGTGCCACCCGGACTAGCGGGAGCCCCCACGAGCAGTACTTC.

This chain joins TRBV19 and TRBJ2-1; a weak D match, TRBD1 (5 bases). Trimming pared 1 base from V and 14 bases from J, leaving 12 bases between. This CDR3 comprises 12 residues. Looked up from germline, CDR1 is LNHDA and CDR2 is SQIVND (reference sequence). The CDR3 DNA is TGTGCCAGTAGTATAGGGACACAGGAAGAGTTCTTC. This sequence encodes CASSIGTQEEFF. The full variable domain, completed using reference TRBV19 and TRBJ2-1, is DGGITQSPKYLFRKEGQNVTLSCEQNLNHDAMYWYRQDPGQGLRLIYYSQIVNDFQKGDIAEGYSVSREKKESFPLTVTSAQKNPTAFYLCASSIGTQEEFFGPGTRLTVL.

The rearrangement uses TRBV6-5 and TRBJ2-1; possible D gene TRBD2, 7 bases. The CDR3 contains 14 residues. Germline assignment: CDR1 MNHEY and CDR2 SVGAGI. V shed 8 bases and J shed 8 bases, with 19 bases lying between them. CDR3 amino acids: CASGGAIFSHEQFF. The CDR3 DNA is TGTGCCAGCGGGGGGGCCATCTTCAGCCATGAGCAGTTCTTC.